Each of the 26 T cell receptor beta chains below was sequenced from the same sample in a study of neurological immune-mediated disorders. TCRdb called the 5' RACE reads again in MiXCR, with one record for every CDR3 protein. Of roughly 30,000 distinct CDR3 sequences listed, roughly 6.7% are singletons. Sequenced: PBMCs. All receptors derive from a woman aged 45-65 years in good health.

This clonotype was seen many times. The chain carries TRBV6-6 and TRBJ2-3; tentative D call: TRBD1 (5 bases). V was shortened by 6 bases and J by 5 bases, with 9 bases between the two germline ends. This CDR3 region has 12 residues. Germline V gene sequence: CDR1 MNHNY, CDR2 SVGAGI (reference sequence). The CDR3 bases are TGTGCCAGCAGGGGGCCGGGAGATACGCAGTATTTT. Encoded protein: CASRGPGDTQYF.

This clonotype has a count of ten or more. The chain links TRBV5-1 to TRBJ1-5; a possible D gene is TRBD1 (5 bases). Germline V gene data show CDR1 as SGHRS and CDR2 as YFSETQ. Trimming removed 5 bases from V and 4 bases from J, with 13 bases in between. CDR3 length: 14 amino acids. The CDR3 sequence: CASRRDGGNQPQHF. The CDR3 DNA follows: TGCGCCAGCAGGAGGGACGGCGGAAATCAGCCCCAGCATTTT. The entire variable domain, with the rest obtained from reference TRBV5-1 and TRBJ1-5, is as follows: KAGVTQTPRYLIKTRGQQVTLSCSPISGHRSVSWYQQTPGQGLQFLFEYFSETQRNKGNFPGRFSGRQFSNSRSEMNVSTLELGDSALYLCASRRDGGNQPQHFGDGTRLSIL.

The table lists this clonotype with many counts. This chain connects TRBV6-1 to TRBJ2-3; TRBD2 matches at 7 bases. The germline gives CDR1 MNHNS, CDR2 SASEGT. The CDR3 has 16 amino acids. With 5 bases clipped from V and 4 bases from J, the junction kept 12 bases outside the gene matches. CDR3: CASSPQAGNKADTQYF. CDR3 DNA sequence: TGTGCCAGCAGTCCCCAAGCGGGAAATAAGGCAGATACGCAGTATTTT.

Ten or more counts support this clonotype. CDR3: CASSPRGQGDTQYF. The CDR3 region has the DNA TGTGCCAGCAGCCCCAGGGGGCAGGGAGATACGCAGTATTTT. The rearrangement joins TRBV11-2 to TRBJ2-3; TRBD1 aligns across 8 bases. CDR1 is SGHAT, CDR2 FQNNGV, per germline. This CDR3 is built from 14 residues. V was clipped by 5 bases and J by 5 bases; unmatched bases: 6.

This clonotype has at least ten counts. The CDR3: CASSIGSQGLGVNYGYTF. DNA of the CDR3: TGTGCCAGTAGTATCGGCTCACAAGGACTAGGAGTTAACTATGGCTACACCTTC. V is TRBV19 and J is TRBJ1-2; no reliable D call. CDR3 length equals 18 residues. V lost 3 bases to trimming and J lost 1 base, with 21 bases between them. Germline-derived CDR1 and CDR2 are LNHDA and SQIVND (reference sequence).

V is TRBV7-6 and J is TRBJ2-7, with D perhaps given as TRBD1 or TRBD2 (5 bases each). Trimming pared 2 bases from V and 5 bases from J, leaving 16 bases between. CDR1 and CDR2 from the germline V gene are SGHVS and FNYEAQ. The CDR3 totals 15 residues. CDR3 sequence (DNA): TGTGCCAGCAGCTTATTTTCATACGGGGCTGACGAGCAGTACTTC. It specifies CASSLFSYGADEQYF.

This clonotype occurred many times. The CDR3 reads CASSQTRDTNIQYF. The CDR3 nucleotides read TGTGCCAGCAGCCAAACTCGGGACACAAACATTCAGTACTTC. The V call is TRBV6-6, the J call TRBJ2-4; the D gene is possibly TRBD1 (6 bases). V lost 6 bases and J lost 6, with 15 bases in between. The CDR3 consists of 14 residues. Per the germline V gene, CDR1 is MNHNY and CDR2 is SVGAGI (reference sequence).

This clonotype was seen at least ten times. V gene TRBV7-9 combines with J gene TRBJ2-2; the match to TRBD2 covers 11 bases. The trim removed 4 bases at V and 4 bases at J, leaving 5 bases unmatched. CDR1 and CDR2 from the germline V gene are SEHNR and FQNEAQ (reference sequence). The CDR3 consists of 16 residues. CDR3 DNA: TGTGCCAGCAGCTCCAGAACTAGCGGGGGCACCGGGGAGCTGTTTTTT. It specifies CASSSRTSGGTGELFF.

This clonotype was counted at least ten times. The chain carries TRBV20-1 and TRBJ1-4; 9 nucleotides line up with TRBD1. CDR1 DFQATT and CDR2 SNEGSKA come from the germline V gene (reference sequence). The J segment lost 7 bases and the V segment lost 0 bases, leaving 9 bases of the junction unmatched. The CDR3 covers 16 residues. The CDR3 loop is CSARDSWGQGIEKLFF. The CDR3 DNA reads TGCAGTGCTAGAGATTCATGGGGACAGGGAATTGAAAAACTGTTTTTT.

This clonotype was counted at least ten times. The V gene is TRBV28, the J gene TRBJ1-4, with D uncertain. CDR3 length: 13 amino acids. The V and J ends lost 5 bases and 5 bases respectively, with 9 bases between them. Germline CDR1 is MDHEN and CDR2 is SYDVKM. The CDR3 DNA follows: TGTGCCAGCAGTGACGTTGGGAATGAAAAACTGTTTTTT. As protein: CASSDVGNEKLFF.

This clonotype appeared many times. The rearrangement uses TRBV2 and TRBJ2-1; 9 bases are a match to TRBD2. Germline CDR1 reads SNHLY; CDR2 reads FYNNEI. The CDR3 runs to 14 residues. V lost 5 bases and J lost 9; bases outside the gene matches: 8. In DNA, the CDR3 is TGTGCCAGCAGTACGCGGGGGGGGCCCCCTGAGCAGTTCTTC. This encodes CASSTRGGPPEQFF. Using reference TRBV2 and TRBJ2-1 for the parts outside the CDR3, the full variable domain is EPEVTQTPSHQVTQMGQEVILRCVPISNHLYFYWYRQILGQKVEFLVSFYNNEISEKSEIFDDQFSVERPDGSNFTLKIRSTKLEDSAMYFCASSTRGGPPEQFFGPGTRLTVL.

Ten or more counts support this clonotype. The chain links TRBV19 to TRBJ1-2; 11 bases fit TRBD1. V dropped 11 bases and J dropped 8; count of bases not matched to a gene: 13. The germline V gene has CDR1 LNHDA and CDR2 SQIVND (reference sequence). The CDR3 has 14 residues. In DNA, the CDR3 is TGTGCCTCAAATCCAATGGGACAGGGGGGCGGCTACACCTTC. Protein sequence: CASNPMGQGGGYTF.

This clonotype appeared many times. V and J are TRBV20-1 and TRBJ2-1, with 12 bases identical to TRBD2. The CDR3 is 20 amino acids. Germline lookup yields CDR1 DFQATT and CDR2 SNEGSKA (reference sequence). J gave up 9 bases and V 6 bases, and 27 bases lay outside the gene matches. For the CDR3, the DNA is TGCAGTGCCATAAAACGCCGCGGCACGGCGAGGACTAGCGGGACGTCTGAGCAGTTCTTC. Protein product: CSAIKRRGTARTSGTSEQFF.

There are many counts of this clonotype. The junction differs from germline at one of its ends, possibly a read error. The CDR3 DNA sequence: TGTGCCAGTAGTTCCCCTGTGGCGGGAGCGAGAGTGGATACGCAGTATTTT. As protein: CASSSPVAGARVDTQYF. This sequence joins TRBV6-6 and TRBJ2-3; 7 bases align to TRBD2. Germline V gene sequence: CDR1 MNHNY, CDR2 SVGAGI (reference sequence). The CDR3 loop spans 17 amino acids.

This clonotype occurred many times. The chain recombines TRBV9 with TRBJ2-6, with 7 bases aligning to TRBD2. This CDR3 region has 16 residues. The germline V gene has CDR1 SGDLS and CDR2 YYNGEE. The trim removed 4 bases at V and 4 bases at J, leaving 8 bases unmatched. The CDR3: CASSSPERGGANVLTF. The DNA for the CDR3 is TGTGCCAGCAGCTCTCCGGAGCGGGGCGGGGCCAACGTCCTGACTTTC. Filled out from reference TRBV9 and TRBJ2-6, the complete variable domain reads DSGVTQTPKHLITATGQRVTLRCSPRSGDLSVYWYQQSLDQGLQFLIQYYNGEERAKGNILERFSAQQFPDLHSELNLSSLELGDSALYFCASSSPERGGANVLTFGAGSRLTVL.

This clonotype was recorded a few times. The rearrangement joins TRBV2 to TRBJ2-7; the D gene is possibly TRBD1 (6 bases). CDR1 and CDR2 from the germline V gene are SNHLY and FYNNEI. Trimming left V 5 bases short and J 4 bases short, with 6 bases between. CDR3 length equals 11 residues. This CDR3 is CASSRGYEQYF. In DNA, the CDR3 is TGTGCCAGCAGTAGGGGGTACGAGCAGTACTTC.

In its sample, this clonotype was seen many times. The genes are TRBV3-1 and TRBJ1-6; D call uncertain. Germline CDR1 reads LGHDT; CDR2 reads YNNKEL (reference sequence). With 0 bases removed from V and 9 bases from J, the gap between germline ends came to 15 bases. The CDR3 runs 16 residues. CDR3 coding DNA: TGTGCCAGCAGCCAAGATCGAGGGAAGGGAATTTCACCCCTCCACTTT. As protein: CASSQDRGKGISPLHF.

The table lists this clonotype with many counts. This chain links TRBV15 with TRBJ1-1, with D possibly matching TRBD1 (5 bases). Trimming took 5 bases from V and 1 from J, leaving 11 bases between them. The CDR3 covers 14 residues. Germline loops: CDR1 LNHNV, CDR2 YYDKDF (reference sequence). CDR3 DNA: TGTGCCACCAGCCCCCTCGGGGGGAACACTGAAGCTTTCTTT. Amino acid sequence: CATSPLGGNTEAFF. Supplemented by reference TRBV15 and TRBJ1-1, the full variable domain reads DAMVIQNPRYQVTQFGKPVTLSCSQTLNHNVMYWYQQKSSQAPKLLFHYYDKDFNNEADTPDNFQSRRPNTSFCFLDIRSPGLGDTAMYLCATSPLGGNTEAFFGQGTRLTVV.

This clonotype was detected ten times or more. The chain combines TRBV3-1 with TRBJ1-5; a possible D gene is TRBD1 (6 bases). Germline values: CDR1 LGHDT, CDR2 YNNKEL (reference sequence). The CDR3 runs 14 residues. Trimming took off 2 bases at V and 5 bases at J, with 10 bases between the two ends. The CDR3 spells CASSQPGTHQPQHF. The DNA for the CDR3 is TGTGCCAGCAGCCAACCCGGGACACATCAGCCCCAGCATTTT.

This clonotype was seen a few times. The rearrangement links TRBV7-9 to TRBJ2-7; no reliable D call. Trimming cost V 4 bases and J 9 bases, with 22 bases left between them. Germline lookup yields CDR1 SEHNR and CDR2 FQNEAQ (reference sequence). The CDR3 is 15 amino acids. Here the CDR3 DNA reads TGTGCCAGCAGCTCAGACTTGCCTCCCTCTGTGTCGCAGTACTTC. It encodes CASSSDLPPSVSQYF. Full variable domain (missing parts from reference TRBV7-9 and TRBJ2-7): DTGVSQNPRHKITKRGQNVTFRCDPISEHNRLYWYRQTLGQGPEFLTYFQNEAQLEKSRLLSDRFSAERPKGSFSTLEIQRTEQGDSAMYLCASSSDLPPSVSQYFGPGTRLTVT.

The table lists this clonotype with many counts. The V and J genes are TRBV9 and TRBJ2-2; D perhaps matches TRBD2 (5 bases). Trimming took 2 bases from V and 4 from J, leaving 15 bases between them. Germline V gives CDR1 SGDLS, CDR2 YYNGEE. This CDR3 is built from 16 residues. DNA of the CDR3: TGTGCCAGCAGCGTGGTTTCCGGACTCCTCACCGGGGAGCTGTTTTTT. Its protein is CASSVVSGLLTGELFF.

This clonotype was observed at least ten times. This chain joins TRBV5-1 and TRBJ2-2; 7 positions agree with TRBD1. Germline values: CDR1 SGHRS, CDR2 YFSETQ. This CDR3 comprises 16 residues. After removal of 4 bases from V and 7 bases from J, the junction contained 13 bases not matched to a gene. The CDR3 DNA follows: TGCGCCAGCAGCCCACGTCGGGACAGCCATTACGGGGAGCTGTTTTTT. This translates into CASSPRRDSHYGELFF.

V is TRBV6-1 and J is TRBJ2-1, with 9 nucleotides matching TRBD2. This CDR3 has 13 residues. Losses at the gene ends were 3 bases for V and 11 bases for J; bases not matched to a gene: 5. Germline V gene data show CDR1 as MNHNS and CDR2 as SASEGT. The CDR3 protein is CASSDLSGSKQFF. The CDR3 nucleotides are TGTGCCAGCAGTGACCTTAGCGGGAGTAAGCAGTTCTTC.

This clonotype was detected ten times or more. The chain combines TRBV4-1 with TRBJ2-7; possible D gene TRBD1, 5 bases. Per the germline V gene, CDR1 is MGHRA and CDR2 is YSYEKL. This CDR3 comprises 15 residues. Trimming took 4 bases from V and 0 from J, leaving 13 bases between them. DNA for the CDR3: TGCGCCAGCAGCCGGTCGACGACAGCCTCCTACGAGCAGTACTTC. Its translation: CASSRSTTASYEQYF.

This clonotype showed up many times. The CDR3 nucleotides read TGCGCCAGCAGCTTGGAGGGGACAGGGGACTACGAGCAGTACTTC. It specifies CASSLEGTGDYEQYF. V and J are TRBV5-1 and TRBJ2-7; 10 bases map to TRBD1. The CDR3 spans 15 residues. The V gene's germline CDR1 is SGHRS and CDR2 YFSETQ. After removal of 0 bases from V and 3 bases from J, the junction contained 3 bases not matched to a gene. The whole variable domain, filled in from reference TRBV5-1 and TRBJ2-7, reads KAGVTQTPRYLIKTRGQQVTLSCSPISGHRSVSWYQQTPGQGLQFLFEYFSETQRNKGNFPGRFSGRQFSNSRSEMNVSTLELGDSALYLCASSLEGTGDYEQYFGPGTRLTVT.

In this sample, this clonotype turned up many times. The chain joins TRBV20-1 to TRBJ2-7; TRBD2 matches 9 bases. This CDR3 is 14 amino acids long. Germline assignment: CDR1 DFQATT and CDR2 SNEGSKA (reference sequence). V was pared by 3 bases and J by 7 bases, with 10 bases of the junction left unmatched. CDR3 in DNA: TGCAGTGCTAGTCTGCGGGAGGGCCTTCAGGAGCAGTACTTC. Amino acid sequence: CSASLREGLQEQYF.